This T cell receptor (beta chain) came from a study of identical twins. General study findings and limits: Out-of-frame alpha sequences common to twins exhibited an excess of low generation probability. Analyses of zero insertions could, in part, be confounded by invariant MAIT and iNKT cells. The study found that models underestimated out-of-frame TCR alpha sharing in monozygotic twins. Abundant beta clonotypes from cord blood had fewer insertions, unlike memory repertoires, which showed none.

Comment on this clonotype: Its antigen is not known.

CDR1 is DFQATT, CDR2 SNEGSKA, per germline (reference sequence). V shed 0 bases, J shed 8 bases, and the junction held 15 bases outside the gene matches. The CDR3 has 18 amino acids. TCRdb processed the 5' RACE reads anew with MiXCR; each CDR3 protein has one entry. The sample lists 1,800,000 or so distinct CDR3 sequences; around 33% were seen once. V gene TRBV20-1 combines with J gene TRBJ1-4; TRBD1 aligns across 10 bases. The origin of this receptor is a newborn girl in good health. The sample taken for sequencing was cord blood. The CDR3 protein is CSARDLWTGGGNGEKLFF. DNA for the CDR3: TGCAGTGCTAGAGATCTATGGACAGGGGGAGGGAATGGCGAAAAACTGTTTTTT.